The sequence of this T cell receptor (beta chain) was determined in a study of control samples from healthy donors and cancer patients. Produced via immunoSEQ multiplex PCR; TCRdb's table is partial and in-frame only. The sample holds roughly 120,000 clones; 75% to 90% are singletons and the top ten take 1.1%. This CDR3 region has 13 residues. The germline CDR1 and CDR2 sequences are WSHSY and SAAADI. Between the trimmed V and J ends, which lost 6 bases and 5 bases, there was a span of 13 bases. The chain links TRBV10-2 to TRBJ1-2; tentatively, D is TRBD1 (6 bases). This TCR came from a woman between 45 and 65 years old with colorectal cancer. Sample: PBMCs. This CDR3 is CASSGGQGYGYTF. In DNA, the CDR3 is TGCGCCAGCAGCGGCGGGCAGGGGTATGGCTACACCTTC.